One T cell receptor (beta chain) is described in this entry. This clone's antigen is unknown. Base qualities are not at hand, and no much larger clone is one base apart. This sample is part of a study of blood T cells in healthy people across ages (dated by TCRdb to the mid-2010s). With respect to the entire study: In model experiments, roughly one uniquely barcoded TCR beta cDNA molecule per two T cells was captured by template switching. Age-related changes in TCR beta repertoire diversity were measured in the study by deep sequencing normalized with unique cDNA molecular identifiers. For two donors (one aged 18 to 29 and one aged 80 or older), the study analyzed two additional independent replicas of 1 million unique cDNA reads from the same blood draw. To avoid experimental bias, donors of different ages were spread randomly across the sequencing lanes. The donors were divided into four age groups: young (average around 15 years), middle-aged (approximately 39), aged (about 62) and long-lived (roughly 82). Overall study outcomes, separate from this receptor: Conclusive comparison of naive and antigen-experienced compartments was prevented by the profiling of bulk unsorted PBMCs. As age increased, observed TCR beta diversity per million T cells dropped in a roughly linear way, and a significant reduction was already evident by age about 36. Estimates of total diversity from one million sequenced T cells were regarded as lower bounds and underestimates. Compared with the aged group, the long-lived group had more naive CD4+ T cells, fewer expanded clones and increased TCR diversity, suggesting age selection. Observed TCR beta diversity correlated strongly with the percentage of naive T cells measured by flow cytometry. The CMV infection status of donors was not known, potentially confounding age-related changes in expanded clonotypes.

At the junction V is shortened by 5 bases and J by 11 bases, with 10 bases in between. The CDR3 covers 11 residues, taking in both the cysteine and the phenylalanine. Only the CDR3 part of the read is kept: 33 bases, read in frame from the first base. The 35 to 40 donors, aged roughly 6 to 90 years, were systemically healthy Caucasian individuals from Russia. Each donor gave about 9.2 milliliters of peripheral blood, drawn into EDTA-treated Vacutainer tubes. Ficoll-Paque density-gradient centrifugation was used to isolate PBMCs, with at least 7 million per sample. Total RNA, at least 5 micrograms per sample, was extracted from PBMCs with Trizol reagent. For every donor, flow cytometry on a PBMC aliquot measured the percentage of naive CD45RAhigh/CD27high T cells. The library was obtained by 5' RACE. Sequencing relied on an Illumina HiSeq 2500. A second roughly 6 to 11 cycle PCR used a sample-barcoded 5' primer and a J-beta primer mix. Each TCR beta cDNA molecule received a unique molecular identifier from a template-switch 5' adaptor carrying 12 random nucleotides. Each sample yielded at least 2.5 million CDR3-containing paired-end reads. First-strand cDNA synthesis was performed from all RNA using the Mint cDNA synthesis kit, with priming by a TRBC-specific oligonucleotide. Following uracil-DNA glycosylase treatment, a first 18-cycle PCR with universal primers M1SS and BC2_uni_R was performed on all cDNA. On the study's bioinformatics: Each sample was normalized by randomly selecting 1 million high-quality reads, each carrying a distinct molecular identifier. Instead of being binned into consensus sequences, reads with shared molecular identifiers were discarded. MiTCR, with a Q25 quality threshold and the strictest error-elimination algorithm, was used for CDR3 identification, clonotype clustering and error correction. Lower-bound total TCR beta diversity was estimated with a nonparametric unseen species model using Euler transformation. The raw public data were reprocessed by TCRdb itself: fastp quality trimming at Q25, MiXCR clonotype calling, in-frame beta chains only. CDR3 protein sequences are deduplicated, and each keeps its most common genes and DNA. These V and J calls derive from TCRdb rather than the authors' analysis. The sample table records 650,000 to 1,000,000 distinct CDR3 sequences; approximately 35% of these occur just once. Roughly 13% of the sample comes from the top ten.

The TCR sequence derives from a man between 18 and 35 years old in good health. Sequencing input: blood. This sequence uses TRBV12-3 or TRBV12-4 and TRBJ1-5; the D gene lacks a confident call. Here the CDR3 is given as CASSPGWSQHF. The sequenced DNA: TGTGCCAGCAGTCCGGGTTGGTCCCAGCATTTT.